The TCR beta chain under discussion was sequenced for a study of beta chain features in type 1 diabetes. About the study: The patient and healthy donor groups were comparable for age, gender and cell yields. Study-wide points: Equally in patients and controls, shorter templates might have been favored by PCR. All four CD4+ subsets of Type 1 diabetes patients contained TCRB CDR3s that were moderately but significantly shorter.

Reverse transcribing all isolated RNA meant expressed TCRB transcripts were sequenced. TCRdb's table, derived via immunoSEQ multiplex PCR, lists solely in-frame clones and lacks some. The repertoire consists of just over 600,000 clones, with about a sixth occurring once and the leading ten covering about 0.086%. Turning to this clone: The target antigen is unknown.

The CDR3 runs to 14 residues. V was cut by 4 bases and J by 0 bases, with 7 bases left in between. Germline CDR1 reads SGHDN; CDR2 reads FVKESK. Sequenced material: naive CD4+ T cells from blood. The receptor was derived from a man younger than 30 in good health. J is TRBJ2-1 and V is TRBV14, with D unresolved. Written as DNA, the CDR3 is TGTGCCAGCAGCCGGGTATCCTCCTACAATGAGCAGTTCTTC. It specifies CASSRVSSYNEQFF.